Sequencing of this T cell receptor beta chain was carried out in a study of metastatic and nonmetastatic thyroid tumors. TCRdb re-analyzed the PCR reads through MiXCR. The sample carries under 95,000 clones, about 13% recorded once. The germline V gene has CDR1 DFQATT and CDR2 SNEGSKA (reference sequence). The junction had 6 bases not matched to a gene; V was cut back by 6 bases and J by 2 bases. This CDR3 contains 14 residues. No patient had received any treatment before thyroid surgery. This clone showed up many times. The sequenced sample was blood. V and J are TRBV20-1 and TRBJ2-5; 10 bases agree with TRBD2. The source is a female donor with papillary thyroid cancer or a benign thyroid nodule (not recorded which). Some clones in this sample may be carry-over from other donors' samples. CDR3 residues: CSAYSGGLQETQYF. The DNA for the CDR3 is TGCAGTGCATATAGCGGGGGGCTACAAGAGACCCAGTACTTC.